This T cell receptor (beta chain) was recovered during a study of control samples from healthy donors and cancer patients. V trimming: 3 bases; J trimming: 2 bases; junction bases outside the gene matches: 9. Germline CDR1 SGHDT, CDR2 YYEEEE. CDR3 length: 18 residues. Sequencing used immunoSEQ multiplex PCR; TCRdb keeps in-frame clones, though not all of them. The top ten hold around 1.5% of the sample, which has 150,000 to 200,000 clones, around nine tenths seen once. The source is a man aged 25-45 years in good health. The chain combines TRBV5-6 with TRBJ2-5, with 14 bases lining up with TRBD2. Sequenced sample: blood. For the CDR3, the DNA is TGTGCCAGCAGCTGGAGGACTAGCGGGAGGCACGCTCAAGAGACCCAGTACTTC. It yields the protein CASSWRTSGRHAQETQYF.